The TCR beta chain described here comes from a study of shared clonotypes between healthy human individuals. As for the study in general: A few men and a couple of women, aged 18 to 49, were donors.

Every subset had its genomic DNA shared out evenly among several immunoSEQ plates. In the original analysis: Filtering differed for immunoSEQ, which gave only junction sequences without quality scores. Clones were sequenced by immunoSEQ multiplex PCR, and TCRdb holds only the in-frame ones, with some missing. That table supplies the V and J calls and clone size; D and trimming were determined from the DNA. The sample has under 1,100,000 clones, approximately 70% seen once. CDR3 size: 15 residues. The germline V gene encodes CDR1 SEHNR and CDR2 FQNEAQ (reference sequence). V was cut by 1 base and J by 3 bases, with 10 bases left in between.

This TCR came from a man between 18 and 29 years old in good health. Sequencing was done on a sample of memory CD4+ T cells sorted from blood. Subset here: CD45RA-negative fraction. The chain is built from TRBV7-9 and TRBJ2-1, with D possibly matching TRBD2 (5 bases). The chain's CDR3 is CASSLDGTSYNEQFF. The CDR3 nucleotides are TGTGCCAGCAGCTTAGATGGTACTAGCTACAATGAGCAGTTCTTC.